This T cell receptor (beta chain) was sequenced during a study of T cells in Graves' hyperthyroidism and ophthalmopathy. Findings and caveats of the study: Classification by a 13 V-J model distinguished ophthalmopathy from stable hyperthyroidism. Most thyroid clonotypes that were expanded above 0.001 also turned up in blood.

CDR1 and CDR2 from the germline V gene are MNHNS and SASEGT. The length of the CDR3 is 15 residues. Unmatched junction bases numbered 2, after V lost 8 bases and J lost 0 bases. Comments on this clonotype: Its antigen is not known.

TCR beta CDR3 sequences were amplified from RNA transcripts. First-round RT-PCR targeting the TCR CDR3 was performed with the HTBI primer set. TCRdb called the multiplex PCR reads again in MiXCR, with one record for every CDR3 protein. The sample holds about 500,000 distinct CDR3 sequences, 46% seen once. The sample was peripheral blood or thyroid tissue (not recorded which). The sequence was obtained from an adult woman with Graves' disease, either hyperthyroidism or ophthalmopathy (not recorded which). V usage is TRBV6-1 and J usage is TRBJ1-4, with 11 bases lining up with TRBD1. As DNA, the CDR3 is TGTGCCAGCGGGACAGGGGGTGCAACTAATGAAAAACTGTTTTTT. It codes for CASGTGGATNEKLFF.